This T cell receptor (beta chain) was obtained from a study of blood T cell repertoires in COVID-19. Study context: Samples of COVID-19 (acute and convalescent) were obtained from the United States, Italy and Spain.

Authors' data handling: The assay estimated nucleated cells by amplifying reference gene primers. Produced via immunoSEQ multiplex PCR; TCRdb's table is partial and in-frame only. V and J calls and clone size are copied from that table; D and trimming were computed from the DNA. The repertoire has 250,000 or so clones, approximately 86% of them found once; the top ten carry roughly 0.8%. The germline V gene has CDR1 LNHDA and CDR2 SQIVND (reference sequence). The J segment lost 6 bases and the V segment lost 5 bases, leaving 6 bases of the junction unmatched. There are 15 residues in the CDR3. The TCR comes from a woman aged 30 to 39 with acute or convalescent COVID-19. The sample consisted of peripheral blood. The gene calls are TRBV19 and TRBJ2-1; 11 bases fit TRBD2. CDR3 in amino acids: CASSLAGGESNEQFF. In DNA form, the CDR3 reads TGTGCCAGTAGTTTAGCGGGAGGGGAATCCAATGAGCAGTTCTTC. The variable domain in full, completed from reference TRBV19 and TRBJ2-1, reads DGGITQSPKYLFRKEGQNVTLSCEQNLNHDAMYWYRQDPGQGLRLIYYSQIVNDFQKGDIAEGYSVSREKKESFPLTVTSAQKNPTAFYLCASSLAGGESNEQFFGPGTRLTVL.